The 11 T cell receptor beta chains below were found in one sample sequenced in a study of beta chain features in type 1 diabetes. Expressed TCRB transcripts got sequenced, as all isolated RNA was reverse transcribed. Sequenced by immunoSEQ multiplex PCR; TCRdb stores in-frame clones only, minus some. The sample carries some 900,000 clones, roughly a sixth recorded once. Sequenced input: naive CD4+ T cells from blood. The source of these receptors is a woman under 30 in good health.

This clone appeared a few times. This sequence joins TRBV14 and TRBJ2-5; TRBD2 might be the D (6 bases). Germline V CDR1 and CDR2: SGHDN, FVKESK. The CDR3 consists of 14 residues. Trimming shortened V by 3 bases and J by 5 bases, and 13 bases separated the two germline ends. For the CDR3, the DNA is TGTGCCAGCAGCCACTGGAGGGTTGATGAGACCCAGTACTTC. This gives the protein CASSHWRVDETQYF.

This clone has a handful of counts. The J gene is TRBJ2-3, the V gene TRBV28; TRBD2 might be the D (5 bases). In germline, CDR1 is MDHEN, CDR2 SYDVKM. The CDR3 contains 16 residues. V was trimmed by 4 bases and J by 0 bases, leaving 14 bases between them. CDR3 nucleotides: TGTGCCAGCAGTTCGGCACTAGATAGTAGCACAGATACGCAGTATTTT. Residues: CASSSALDSSTDTQYF.

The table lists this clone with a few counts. The CDR3 is CASSLNGRSNEQFF. The CDR3 nucleotides are TGTGCCAGCAGCTTAAATGGCCGGTCCAATGAGCAGTTCTTC. This sequence joins TRBV7-2 and TRBJ2-1; the D is unclear. The CDR3 is made up of 14 amino acids. The V end lost 2 bases, the J end lost 6 bases, and 11 bases lay between the germline ends. The V gene's germline CDR1 is SGHTA and CDR2 FQGNSA.

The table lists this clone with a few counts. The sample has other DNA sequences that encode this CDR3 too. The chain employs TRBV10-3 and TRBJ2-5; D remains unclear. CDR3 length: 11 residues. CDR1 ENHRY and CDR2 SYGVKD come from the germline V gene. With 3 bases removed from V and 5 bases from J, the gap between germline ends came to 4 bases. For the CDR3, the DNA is TGTGCCATCAGTGAAAGGGAGACCCAGTACTTC. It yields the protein CAISERETQYF.

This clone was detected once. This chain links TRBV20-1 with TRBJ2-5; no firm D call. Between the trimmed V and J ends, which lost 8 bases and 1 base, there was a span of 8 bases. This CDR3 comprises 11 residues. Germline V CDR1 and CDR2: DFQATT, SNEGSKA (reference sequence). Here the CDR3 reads CSPGPQETQYF. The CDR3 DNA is TGCAGTCCCGGGCCCCAAGAGACCCAGTACTTC.

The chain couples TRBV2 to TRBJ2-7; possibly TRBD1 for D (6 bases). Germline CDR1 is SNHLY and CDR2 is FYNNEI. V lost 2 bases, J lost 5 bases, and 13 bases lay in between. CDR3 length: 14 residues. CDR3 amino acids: CASSEWVQGDEQYF. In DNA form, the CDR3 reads TGTGCCAGCAGTGAATGGGTACAGGGTGACGAGCAGTACTTC.

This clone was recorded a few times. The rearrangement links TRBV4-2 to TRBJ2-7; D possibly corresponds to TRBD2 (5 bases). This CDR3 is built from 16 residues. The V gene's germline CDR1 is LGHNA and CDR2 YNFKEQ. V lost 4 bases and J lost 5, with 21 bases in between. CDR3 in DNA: TGTGCCAGCAGCCCCCGGGGAAGCGTCGTTCTCCACGAGCAGTACTTC. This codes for CASSPRGSVVLHEQYF.

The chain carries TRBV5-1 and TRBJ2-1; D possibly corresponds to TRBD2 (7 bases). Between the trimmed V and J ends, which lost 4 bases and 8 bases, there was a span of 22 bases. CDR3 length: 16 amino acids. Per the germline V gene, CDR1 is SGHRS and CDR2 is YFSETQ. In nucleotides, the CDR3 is TGCGCCAGCAGCCCCACCGGGGGCGGGAGTGGGTATGAGCAGTTCTTC. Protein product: CASSPTGGGSGYEQFF.

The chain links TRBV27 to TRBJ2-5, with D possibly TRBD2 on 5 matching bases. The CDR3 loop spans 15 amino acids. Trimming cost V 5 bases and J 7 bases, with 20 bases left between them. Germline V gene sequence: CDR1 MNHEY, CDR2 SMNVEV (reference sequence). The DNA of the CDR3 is TGTGCCAGCAGTCCCCCCGGGGATCTAAAGCGGACCCAGTACTTC. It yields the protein CASSPPGDLKRTQYF.

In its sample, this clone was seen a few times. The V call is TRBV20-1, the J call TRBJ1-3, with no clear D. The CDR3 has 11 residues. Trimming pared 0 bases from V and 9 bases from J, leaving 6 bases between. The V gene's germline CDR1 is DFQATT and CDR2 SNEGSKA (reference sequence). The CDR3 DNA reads TGCAGTGCTAGAGAACGGGTCACCATATATTTT. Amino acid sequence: CSARERVTIYF.

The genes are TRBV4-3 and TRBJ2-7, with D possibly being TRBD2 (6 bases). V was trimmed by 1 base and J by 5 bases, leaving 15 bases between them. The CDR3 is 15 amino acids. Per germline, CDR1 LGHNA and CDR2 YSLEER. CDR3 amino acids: CASSQVRGRIDEQYF. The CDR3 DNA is TGCGCCAGCAGCCAAGTTCGGGGGAGGATTGACGAGCAGTACTTC.